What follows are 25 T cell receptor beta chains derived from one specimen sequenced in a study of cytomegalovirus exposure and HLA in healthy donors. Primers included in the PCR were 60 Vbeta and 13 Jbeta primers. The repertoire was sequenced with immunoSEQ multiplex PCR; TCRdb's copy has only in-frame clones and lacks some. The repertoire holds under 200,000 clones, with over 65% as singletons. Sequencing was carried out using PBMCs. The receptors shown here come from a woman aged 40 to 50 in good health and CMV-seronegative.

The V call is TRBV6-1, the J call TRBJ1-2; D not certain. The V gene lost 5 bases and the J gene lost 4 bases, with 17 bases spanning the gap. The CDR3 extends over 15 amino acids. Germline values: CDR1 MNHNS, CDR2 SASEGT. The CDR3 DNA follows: TGTGCCAGCAGTTCGCTGGACTCTCCCCCCTATGGCTACACCTTC. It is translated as CASSSLDSPPYGYTF.

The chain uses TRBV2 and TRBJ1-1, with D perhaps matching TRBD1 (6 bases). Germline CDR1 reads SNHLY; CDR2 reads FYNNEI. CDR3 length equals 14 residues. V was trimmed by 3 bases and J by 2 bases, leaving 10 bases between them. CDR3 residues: CASSDPRGNTEAFF. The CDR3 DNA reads TGTGCCAGCAGTGACCCCAGGGGAAACACTGAAGCTTTCTTT.

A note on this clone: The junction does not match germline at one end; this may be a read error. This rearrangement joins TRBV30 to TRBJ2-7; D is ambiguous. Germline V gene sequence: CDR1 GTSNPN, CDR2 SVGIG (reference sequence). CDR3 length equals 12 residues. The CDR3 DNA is TGTGCCTCCCCGGAATCTCTGGCTTTCCGGGACTTC. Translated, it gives CASPESLAFRDF.

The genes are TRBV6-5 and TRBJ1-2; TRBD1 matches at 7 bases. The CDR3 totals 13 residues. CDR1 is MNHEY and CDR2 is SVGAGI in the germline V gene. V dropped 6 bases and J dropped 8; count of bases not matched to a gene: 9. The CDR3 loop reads CASSRTGAEGYTF. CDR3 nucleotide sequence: TGTGCCAGCAGCAGAACAGGGGCGGAAGGCTACACCTTC.

The CDR3 sequence is CASSLGRWSSYEQYF. The CDR3 nucleotides are TGTGCCAGCAGCTTGGGTCGGTGGTCCTCCTACGAGCAGTACTTC. The chain couples TRBV5-6 to TRBJ2-7; unclear D gene. Germline assignment: CDR1 SGHDT and CDR2 YYEEEE. The ends were cut back, 0 bases at V and 0 bases at J, with 10 bases in the middle. The CDR3 has 15 amino acids.

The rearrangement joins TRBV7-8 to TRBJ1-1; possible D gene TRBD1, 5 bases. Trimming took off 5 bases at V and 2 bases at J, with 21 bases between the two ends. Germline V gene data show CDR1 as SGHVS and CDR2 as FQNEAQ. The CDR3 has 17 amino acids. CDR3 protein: CASSPSPWTSTNTEAFF. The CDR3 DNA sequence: TGTGCCAGCAGCCCCAGTCCCTGGACAAGCACTAACACTGAAGCTTTCTTT.

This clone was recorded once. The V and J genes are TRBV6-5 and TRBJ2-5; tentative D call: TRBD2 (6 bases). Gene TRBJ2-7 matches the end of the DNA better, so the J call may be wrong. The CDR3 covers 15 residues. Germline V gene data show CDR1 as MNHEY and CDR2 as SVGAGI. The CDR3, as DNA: TGTGCCACCCTCTCCCCTGGCGGGGTTTCCTACGAGCAGTACTTC. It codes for CATLSPGGVSYEQYF.

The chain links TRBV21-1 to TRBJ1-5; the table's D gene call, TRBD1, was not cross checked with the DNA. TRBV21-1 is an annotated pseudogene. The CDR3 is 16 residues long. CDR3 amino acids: CASRKGRDRGPMAQHF. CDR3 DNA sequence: TGTGCCAGCAGAAAAGGACGGGACAGGGGGCCTATGGCCCAGCATTTT.

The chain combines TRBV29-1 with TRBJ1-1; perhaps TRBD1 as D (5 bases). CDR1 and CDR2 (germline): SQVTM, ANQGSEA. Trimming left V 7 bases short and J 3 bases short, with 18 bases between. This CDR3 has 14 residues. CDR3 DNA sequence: TGCAGCGCCAAAATCGGGGGGGGTGACACTGAAGCTTTCTTT. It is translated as CSAKIGGGDTEAFF.

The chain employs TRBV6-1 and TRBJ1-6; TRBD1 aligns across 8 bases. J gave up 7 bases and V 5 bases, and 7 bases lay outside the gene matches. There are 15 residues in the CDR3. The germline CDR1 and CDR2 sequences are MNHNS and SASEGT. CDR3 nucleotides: TGTGCCAGCAGTTTGACAGGGGCCCTCAATTCACCCCTCCACTTT. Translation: CASSLTGALNSPLHF.

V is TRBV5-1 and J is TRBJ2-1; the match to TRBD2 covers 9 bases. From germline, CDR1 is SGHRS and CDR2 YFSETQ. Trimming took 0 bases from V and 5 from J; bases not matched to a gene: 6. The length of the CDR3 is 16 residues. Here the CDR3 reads CASSLDARGGNNEQFF. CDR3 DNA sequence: TGCGCCAGCAGCTTGGATGCGCGGGGGGGAAACAATGAGCAGTTCTTC.

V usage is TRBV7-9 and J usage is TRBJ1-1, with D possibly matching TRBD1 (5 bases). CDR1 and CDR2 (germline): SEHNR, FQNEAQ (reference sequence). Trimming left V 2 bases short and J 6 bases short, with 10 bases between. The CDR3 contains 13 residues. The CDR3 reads CASSLFGGPEAFF. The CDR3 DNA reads TGTGCCAGCAGCTTATTCGGGGGTCCTGAAGCTTTCTTT. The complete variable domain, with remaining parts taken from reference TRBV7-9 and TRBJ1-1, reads DTGVSQNPRHKITKRGQNVTFRCDPISEHNRLYWYRQTLGQGPEFLTYFQNEAQLEKSRLLSDRFSAERPKGSFSTLEIQRTEQGDSAMYLCASSLFGGPEAFFGQGTRLTVV.

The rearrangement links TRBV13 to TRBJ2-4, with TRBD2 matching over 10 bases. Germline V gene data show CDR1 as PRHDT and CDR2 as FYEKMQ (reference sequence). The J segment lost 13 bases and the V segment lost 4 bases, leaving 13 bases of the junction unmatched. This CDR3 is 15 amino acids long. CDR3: CASSSHPRTSGDQYF. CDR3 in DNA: TGTGCCAGCAGCTCCCACCCACGTACTAGCGGGGACCAGTACTTC.

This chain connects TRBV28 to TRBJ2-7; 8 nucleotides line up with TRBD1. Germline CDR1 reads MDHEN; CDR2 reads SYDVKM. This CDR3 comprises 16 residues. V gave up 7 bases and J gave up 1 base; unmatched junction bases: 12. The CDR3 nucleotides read TGTGCCAGCACCCTTTTGAGGGGGACAGGATCCTACGAGCAGTACTTC. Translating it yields CASTLLRGTGSYEQYF.

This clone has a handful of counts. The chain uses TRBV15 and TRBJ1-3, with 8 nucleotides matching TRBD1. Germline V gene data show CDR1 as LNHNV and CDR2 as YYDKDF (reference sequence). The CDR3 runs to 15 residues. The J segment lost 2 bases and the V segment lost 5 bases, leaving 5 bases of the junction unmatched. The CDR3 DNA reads TGTGCCACCAGCCGACGGACAGGGACTGGAAACACCATATATTTT. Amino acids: CATSRRTGTGNTIYF.

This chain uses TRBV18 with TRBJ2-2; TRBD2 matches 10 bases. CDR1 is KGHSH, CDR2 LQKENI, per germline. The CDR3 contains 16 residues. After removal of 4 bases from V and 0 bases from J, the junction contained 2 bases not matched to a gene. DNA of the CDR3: TGTGCCAGCTCACGAACTAGCGGGGCGAACACCGGGGAGCTGTTTTTT. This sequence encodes CASSRTSGANTGELFF.

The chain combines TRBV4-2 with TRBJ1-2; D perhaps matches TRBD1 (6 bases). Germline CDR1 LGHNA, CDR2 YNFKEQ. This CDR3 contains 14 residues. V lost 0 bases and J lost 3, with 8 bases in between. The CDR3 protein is CASSQEDRHYGYTF. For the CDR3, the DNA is TGTGCCAGCAGCCAAGAGGACAGACACTATGGCTACACCTTC.

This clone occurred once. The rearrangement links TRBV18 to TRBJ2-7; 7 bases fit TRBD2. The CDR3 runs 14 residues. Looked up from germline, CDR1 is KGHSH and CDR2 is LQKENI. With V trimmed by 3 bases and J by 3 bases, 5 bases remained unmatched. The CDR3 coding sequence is TGTGCCAGCTCACCGGGGGGGATCTACTACGAGCAGTACTTC. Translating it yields CASSPGGIYYEQYF.

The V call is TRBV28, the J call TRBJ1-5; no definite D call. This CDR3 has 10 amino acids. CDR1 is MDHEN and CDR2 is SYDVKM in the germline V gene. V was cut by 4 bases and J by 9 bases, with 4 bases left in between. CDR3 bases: TGTGCCAGCAGTTCAGGGCCCCAGCATTTT. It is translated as CASSSGPQHF.

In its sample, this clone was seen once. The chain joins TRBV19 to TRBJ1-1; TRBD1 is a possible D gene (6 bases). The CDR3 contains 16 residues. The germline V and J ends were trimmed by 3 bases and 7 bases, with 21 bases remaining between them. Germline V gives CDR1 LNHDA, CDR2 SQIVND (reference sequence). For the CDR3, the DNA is TGTGCCAGTAGTATGGGGAGGGGGTCGTCCCGGAATGAAGCTTTCTTT. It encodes CASSMGRGSSRNEAFF.

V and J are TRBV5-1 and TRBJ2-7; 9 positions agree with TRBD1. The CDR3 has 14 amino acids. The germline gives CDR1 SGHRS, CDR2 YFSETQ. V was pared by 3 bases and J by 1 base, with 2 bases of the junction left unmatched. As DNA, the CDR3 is TGCGCCAGCAGCTGGGACAGGGTGTCCTACGAGCAGTACTTC. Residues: CASSWDRVSYEQYF. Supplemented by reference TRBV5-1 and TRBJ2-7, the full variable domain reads KAGVTQTPRYLIKTRGQQVTLSCSPISGHRSVSWYQQTPGQGLQFLFEYFSETQRNKGNFPGRFSGRQFSNSRSEMNVSTLELGDSALYLCASSWDRVSYEQYFGPGTRLTVT.

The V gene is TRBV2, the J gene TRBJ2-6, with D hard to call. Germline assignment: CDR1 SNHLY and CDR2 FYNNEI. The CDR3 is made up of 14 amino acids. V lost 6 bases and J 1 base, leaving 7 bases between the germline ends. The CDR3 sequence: CASRYTSGANVLTF. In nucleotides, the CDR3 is TGTGCCAGCAGATACACATCTGGGGCCAACGTCCTGACTTTC.

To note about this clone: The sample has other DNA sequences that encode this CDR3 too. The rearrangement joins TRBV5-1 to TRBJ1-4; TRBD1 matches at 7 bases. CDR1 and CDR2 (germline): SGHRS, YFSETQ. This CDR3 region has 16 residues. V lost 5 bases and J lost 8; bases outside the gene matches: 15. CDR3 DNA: TGCGCCAGCAGGTCGAGCGTGACAGGGAAAGGGGAAAAACTGTTTTTT. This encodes CASRSSVTGKGEKLFF.

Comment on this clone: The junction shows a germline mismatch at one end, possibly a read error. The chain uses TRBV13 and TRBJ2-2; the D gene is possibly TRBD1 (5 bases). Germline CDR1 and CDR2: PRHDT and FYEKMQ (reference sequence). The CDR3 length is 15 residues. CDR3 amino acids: CASSLGQGLAGELFF. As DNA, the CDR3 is TGTGCCAGCAGCCTAGGGCAGGGTCTCGCCGGGGAGCTGTTTTTT.

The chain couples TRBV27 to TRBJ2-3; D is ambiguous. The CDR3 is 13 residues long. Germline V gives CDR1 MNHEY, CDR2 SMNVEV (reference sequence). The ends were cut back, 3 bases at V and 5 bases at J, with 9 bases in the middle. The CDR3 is CASSFSRVDTQYF. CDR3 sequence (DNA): TGTGCCAGCAGTTTTAGTCGTGTAGATACGCAGTATTTT.